This T cell receptor beta chain was sequenced during a study of T cell repertoires in cytomegalovirus infection. Deletions cut 8 bases from V and 2 bases from J, with 13 bases between. The CDR3 has 13 amino acids. TCRdb used MiXCR to reprocess the reads, holding one entry per CDR3 protein. The data contain about a million distinct CDR3 sequences, around 30% of them singletons. Concerning this clonotype itself: Antigen unknown.

This TCR derives from a human donor in good health (CMV status not recorded). Some clones in this sample may be carry-over from other donors' samples. This chain joins TRBV5-3 and TRBJ1-2, with D uncertain. TRBV5-3 is annotated as an ORF whose role is uncertain. Sequencing was performed on cultured CD8+ T cells from PBMCs, taken from culture after CMV antigen stimulation. In DNA, the CDR3 is TGTGCCAGCTGGATACCGGGGAACTATGGCTACACCTTC. This codes for CASWIPGNYGYTF.